This TCR beta chain was retrieved from a study of blood T cell repertoires in COVID-19. As for the study in general: Acute and convalescent COVID-19 specimens originated in the United States, Italy and Spain.

The method was immunoSEQ multiplex PCR; TCRdb's version includes in-frame clones alone and lacks a portion of them. The sample carries 45,000 to 60,000 clones, 65% to 85% recorded once. The CDR3 is 14 residues long. V dropped 2 bases and J dropped 5 bases, with 13 bases sitting between them. Germline values: CDR1 SGHRS, CDR2 YFSETQ. Source material: peripheral blood. The TCR comes from a man aged 50 to 59 with acute or convalescent COVID-19. This chain joins TRBV5-1 and TRBJ2-5, with TRBD2 as a possible D gene (6 bases). CDR3 sequence (DNA): TGCGCCAGCAGCTTCGGGGGAGAAAGGGAGACCCAGTACTTC. Its translation: CASSFGGERETQYF. Based on the CDR3 plus reference TRBV5-1 and TRBJ2-5, the full variable domain is KAGVTQTPRYLIKTRGQQVTLSCSPISGHRSVSWYQQTPGQGLQFLFEYFSETQRNKGNFPGRFSGRQFSNSRSEMNVSTLELGDSALYLCASSFGGERETQYFGPGTRLLVL.